A few counts support the clone carrying this T cell receptor beta chain. Germline V gene sequence: CDR1 MDHEN, CDR2 SYDVKM. The CDR3 is 13 amino acids. Deletions cut 7 bases from V and 2 bases from J, with 9 bases between. Patients aged 18 to 65 had newly diagnosed hyperthyroidism that had lasted under 2 months. The data are from a study of T cells in Graves' hyperthyroidism and ophthalmopathy. Using RNA transcripts as the source, TCR beta CDR3 regions were amplified. First-round RT-PCR with HTBI primers amplified the TCR CDR3 region. TCRdb recomputed calls from the multiplex PCR reads with MiXCR, one row per CDR3 protein. This sample has hundreds of thousands of distinct CDR3 sequences, with 13% to 15% found just once.

Source material: blood. The receptor was derived from a young woman with Graves' hyperthyroidism. This chain uses TRBV28 with TRBJ1-5; a possible D gene is TRBD1 (6 bases). This CDR3 is CASTDRCNQPQHF. The DNA of the CDR3 is TGTGCCAGCACCGACAGGTGCAATCAGCCCCAGCATTTT.